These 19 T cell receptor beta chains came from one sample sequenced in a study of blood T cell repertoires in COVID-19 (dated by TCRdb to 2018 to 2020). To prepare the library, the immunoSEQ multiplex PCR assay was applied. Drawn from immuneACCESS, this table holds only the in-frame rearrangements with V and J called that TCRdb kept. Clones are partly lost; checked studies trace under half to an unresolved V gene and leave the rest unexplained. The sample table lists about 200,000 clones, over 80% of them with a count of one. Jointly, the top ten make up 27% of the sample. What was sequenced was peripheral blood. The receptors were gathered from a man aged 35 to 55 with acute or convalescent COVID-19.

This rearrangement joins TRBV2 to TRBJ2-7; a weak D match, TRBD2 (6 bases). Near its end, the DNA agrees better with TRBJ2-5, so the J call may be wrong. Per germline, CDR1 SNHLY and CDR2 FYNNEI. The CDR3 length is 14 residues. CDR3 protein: CASSGTPAGETQYF. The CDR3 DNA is TGTGCCAGCAGCGGGACTCCCGCCGGGGAGACCCAGTACTTC.

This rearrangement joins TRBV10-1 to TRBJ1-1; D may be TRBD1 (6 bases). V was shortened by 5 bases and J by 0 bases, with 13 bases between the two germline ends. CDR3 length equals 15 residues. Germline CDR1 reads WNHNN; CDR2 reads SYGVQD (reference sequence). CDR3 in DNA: TGCGCCAGCAGTTCCGGGACATCAATGAACACTGAAGCTTTCTTT. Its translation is CASSSGTSMNTEAFF.

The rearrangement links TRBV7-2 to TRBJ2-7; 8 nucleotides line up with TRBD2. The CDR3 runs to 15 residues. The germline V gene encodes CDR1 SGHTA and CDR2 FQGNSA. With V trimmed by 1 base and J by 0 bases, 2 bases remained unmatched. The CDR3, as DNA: TGTGCCAGCAGCTTAGGCAGCGGGAGCTCCTACGAGCAGTACTTC. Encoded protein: CASSLGSGSSYEQYF.

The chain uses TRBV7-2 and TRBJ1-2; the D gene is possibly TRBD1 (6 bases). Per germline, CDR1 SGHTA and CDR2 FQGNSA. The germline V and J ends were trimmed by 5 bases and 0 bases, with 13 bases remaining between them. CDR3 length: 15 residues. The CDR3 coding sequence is TGTGCCAGCAGCCTAAGGCAGGGGTCTAACTATGGCTACACCTTC. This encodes CASSLRQGSNYGYTF.

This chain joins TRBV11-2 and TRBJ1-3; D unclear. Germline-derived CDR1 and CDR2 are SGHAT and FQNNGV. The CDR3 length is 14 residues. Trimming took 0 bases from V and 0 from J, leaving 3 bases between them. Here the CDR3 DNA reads TGTGCCAGCAGCTTAGATATCTCTGGAAACACCATATATTTT. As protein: CASSLDISGNTIYF.

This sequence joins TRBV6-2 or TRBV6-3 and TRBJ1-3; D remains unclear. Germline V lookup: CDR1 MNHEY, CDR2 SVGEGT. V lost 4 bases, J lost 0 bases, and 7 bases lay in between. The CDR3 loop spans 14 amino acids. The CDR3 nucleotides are TGTGCCAGCAGTTCGGTCCTCTCTGGAAACACCATATATTTT. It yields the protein CASSSVLSGNTIYF.

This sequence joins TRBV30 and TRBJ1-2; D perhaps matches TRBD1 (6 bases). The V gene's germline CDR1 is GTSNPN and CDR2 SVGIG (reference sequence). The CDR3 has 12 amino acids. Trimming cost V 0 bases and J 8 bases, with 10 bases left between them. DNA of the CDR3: TGTGCCTGGAGTGTATCCACAGGGGGCTACACCTTC. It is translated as CAWSVSTGGYTF.

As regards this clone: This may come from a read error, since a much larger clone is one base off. CDR3 amino acids: CASSLDRNTEAFF. The CDR3 nucleotides read TGTGCCAGCAGCTTAGACAGGAACACTGAAGCTTTCTTT. This chain uses TRBV11-1 with TRBJ1-1; D ambiguous. V was clipped by 1 base and J by 1 base, with 4 bases between them. This CDR3 comprises 13 residues. Germline-derived CDR1 and CDR2 are SGHAT and FQDESV (reference sequence). Combining the CDR3 with reference TRBV11-1 and TRBJ1-1 gives the whole variable domain EAEVAQSPRYKITEKSQAVAFWCDPISGHATLYWYRQILGQGPELLVQFQDESVVDDSQLPKDRFSAERLKGVDSTLKIQPAELGDSAMYLCASSLDRNTEAFFGQGTRLTVV.

The CDR3 sequence is CASSPPGLAGEDEQFF. The CDR3 region has the DNA TGTGCCAGCAGCCCCCCGGGACTAGCGGGAGAGGATGAGCAGTTCTTC. The chain combines TRBV7-8 with TRBJ2-1, with 14 bases aligning to TRBD2. The J segment lost 8 bases and the V segment lost 5 bases, leaving 8 bases of the junction unmatched. Germline lookup yields CDR1 SGHVS and CDR2 FQNEAQ. The CDR3 extends over 16 amino acids.

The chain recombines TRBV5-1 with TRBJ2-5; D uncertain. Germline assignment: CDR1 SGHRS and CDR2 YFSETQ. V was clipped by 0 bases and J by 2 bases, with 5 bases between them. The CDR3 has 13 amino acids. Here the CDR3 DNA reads TGCGCCAGCAGCTTGGCTAGACAAGAGACCCAGTACTTC. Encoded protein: CASSLARQETQYF.

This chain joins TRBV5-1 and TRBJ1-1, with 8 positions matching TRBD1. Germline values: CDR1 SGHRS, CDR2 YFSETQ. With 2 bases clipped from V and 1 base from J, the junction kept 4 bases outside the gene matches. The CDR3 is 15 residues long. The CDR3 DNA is TGCGCCAGCAGCTTCTTGGGACAGGAGAACACTGAAGCTTTCTTT. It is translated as CASSFLGQENTEAFF.

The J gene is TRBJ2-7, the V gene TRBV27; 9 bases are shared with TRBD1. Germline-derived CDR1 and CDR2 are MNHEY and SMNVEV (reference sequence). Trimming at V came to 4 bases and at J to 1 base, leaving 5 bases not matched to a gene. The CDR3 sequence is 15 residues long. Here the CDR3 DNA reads TGTGCCAGCAGTTCCGGGACAGGGTATTCCTACGAGCAGTACTTC. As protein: CASSSGTGYSYEQYF.

The CDR3 region has the DNA TGTGCCAGCACCTCGGGGGAGACTGAAGCTTTCTTT. Residues: CASTSGETEAFF. The chain is built from TRBV2 and TRBJ1-1; a possible D gene is TRBD1 (5 bases). This CDR3 has 12 amino acids. Trimming cost V 7 bases and J 5 bases, with 11 bases left between them. CDR1 is SNHLY, CDR2 FYNNEI, per germline.

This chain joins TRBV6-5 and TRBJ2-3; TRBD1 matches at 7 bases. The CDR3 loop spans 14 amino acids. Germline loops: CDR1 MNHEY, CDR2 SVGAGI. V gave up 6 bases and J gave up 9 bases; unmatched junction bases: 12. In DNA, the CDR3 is TGTGCCAGCAGCCCCGACAGGGAGCAGGGAACGCAGTATTTT. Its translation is CASSPDREQGTQYF.

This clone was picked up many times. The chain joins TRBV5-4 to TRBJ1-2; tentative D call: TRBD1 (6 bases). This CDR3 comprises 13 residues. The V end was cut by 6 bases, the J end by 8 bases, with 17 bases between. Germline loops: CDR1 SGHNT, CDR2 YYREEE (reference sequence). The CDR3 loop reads CASTMLGAWGYTF. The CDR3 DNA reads TGTGCCAGCACCATGTTGGGGGCCTGGGGCTACACCTTC.

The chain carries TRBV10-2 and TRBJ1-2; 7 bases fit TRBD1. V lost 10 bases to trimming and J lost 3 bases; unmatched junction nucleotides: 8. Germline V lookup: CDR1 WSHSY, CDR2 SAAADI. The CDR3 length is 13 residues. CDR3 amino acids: CATTSGTDYGYTF. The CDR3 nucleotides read TGCGCCACCACCTCCGGGACAGACTATGGCTACACCTTC.

The CDR3 here is CATGQGGGQPQHF. The CDR3 DNA follows: TGTGCCACCGGACAGGGGGGGGGTCAGCCCCAGCATTTT. The rearrangement links TRBV2 to TRBJ1-5; TRBD1 agrees at 10 bases. The ends lost 10 bases at V and 6 bases at J; junction bases unmatched: 6. This CDR3 has 13 amino acids. Germline CDR1 SNHLY, CDR2 FYNNEI.

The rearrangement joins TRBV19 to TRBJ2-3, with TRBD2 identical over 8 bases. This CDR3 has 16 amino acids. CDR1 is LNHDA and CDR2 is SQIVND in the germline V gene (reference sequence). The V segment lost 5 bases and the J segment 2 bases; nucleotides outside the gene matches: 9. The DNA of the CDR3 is TGTGCCAGTAGTGACTCCAGCGGGAGACTCACAGATACGCAGTATTTT. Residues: CASSDSSGRLTDTQYF.

The CDR3, as DNA: TGCGCCAGCAGCCCCTCGGCGGGGCACACTGAAGCTTTCTTT. Its protein product is CASSPSAGHTEAFF. The rearrangement joins TRBV5-1 to TRBJ1-1; a weak D match, TRBD1 (5 bases). CDR1 is SGHRS, CDR2 YFSETQ, per germline. The CDR3 has 14 residues. The V end lost 4 bases, the J end lost 3 bases, and 13 bases lay between the germline ends.